The 22 T cell receptor beta chains below all came from one sample that was sequenced in a study of shared clonotypes between healthy human individuals (dated by TCRdb to the early 2020s). Receptors were amplified or captured by the immunoSEQ multiplex PCR assay. Imported from immuneACCESS, the table was reduced by TCRdb to in-frame sequences with V and J called. These copies leave out some clones; in studies compared against another copy, an unresolved V gene accounts for under half, and the cause of the remainder is not known. The sample includes 470,000 or so clones, with almost 80% observed a single time. The ten largest clonotypes hold more than 10% of the sample. The sequenced sample was PBMCs. The source is a woman between 35 and 50 years old in good health. Some clones in this sample may be carry-over from other donors' samples.

The chain joins TRBV5-8 to TRBJ1-1; D ambiguous. Per germline, CDR1 SGHTS and CDR2 YDEGEE. V dropped 5 bases and J dropped 5 bases, with 7 bases sitting between them. The CDR3 totals 11 residues. The CDR3 nucleotides are TGTGCCAGCAGGACGTGGACTGAAGCTTTCTTT. It is translated as CASRTWTEAFF. The whole variable domain, filled in from reference TRBV5-8 and TRBJ1-1, reads EAGVTQSPTHLIKTRGQQATLRCSPISGHTSVYWYQQALGLGLQFLLWYDEGEERNRGNFPPRFSGRQFPNYSSELNVNALELEDSALYLCASRTWTEAFFGQGTRLTVV.

The V gene is TRBV7-9, the J gene TRBJ2-5; possibly TRBD1 for D (7 bases). The CDR3 consists of 15 residues. V was pared by 5 bases and J by 5 bases, with 18 bases between. CDR1 is SEHNR and CDR2 is FQNEAQ in the germline V gene (reference sequence). The CDR3 reads CASSPRDSLGETQYF. CDR3 DNA sequence: TGTGCCAGCAGCCCGCGGGACAGTCTTGGGGAGACCCAGTACTTC.

In this sample, this clone turned up a few times. The CDR3 sequence is CASIPNSAHEQFF. For the CDR3, the DNA is TGTGCCAGCATCCCAAATAGCGCCCATGAGCAGTTCTTC. The chain couples TRBV28 to TRBJ2-1; D perhaps matches TRBD2 (5 bases). This CDR3 spans 13 amino acids. Trimming stripped 7 bases from V and 8 bases from J, with 15 bases between. Per the germline V gene, CDR1 is MDHEN and CDR2 is SYDVKM.

This chain joins TRBV11-2 and TRBJ1-1; D unclear. Germline V gives CDR1 SGHAT, CDR2 FQNNGV. The CDR3 extends over 18 amino acids. Trimming pared 1 base from V and 4 bases from J, leaving 22 bases between. The CDR3 protein is CASSLGTSGGWASTEAFF. Written as DNA, the CDR3 is TGTGCCAGCAGCTTAGGGACCAGTGGTGGATGGGCGAGCACTGAAGCTTTCTTT.

This clone was counted only a few times. This rearrangement joins TRBV15 to TRBJ2-1, with D perhaps TRBD2 (5 bases). The CDR3 is 13 amino acids. The germline V gene encodes CDR1 LNHNV and CDR2 YYDKDF (reference sequence). V gave up 5 bases and J gave up 9 bases, with 14 bases separating them. CDR3 DNA: TGTGCCACCAGCTTACACTCGAGCGGTGAGCAGTTCTTC. Amino acids: CATSLHSSGEQFF.

V is TRBV30 and J is TRBJ1-4; D might be TRBD1 (6 bases). The length of the CDR3 is 13 residues. V lost 2 bases and J lost 8, with 12 bases in between. Germline V gives CDR1 GTSNPN, CDR2 SVGIG (reference sequence). In DNA form, the CDR3 reads TGTGCCTGGAGTCACAGGGTGGGGGAAAAACTGTTTTTT. It is translated as CAWSHRVGEKLFF.

This clone was observed a few times. V is TRBV5-6 and J is TRBJ1-2; 8 bases map to TRBD1. The V and J ends lost 0 bases and 3 bases, in that order; junction bases with no gene match: 10. The germline gives CDR1 SGHDT, CDR2 YYEEEE. This CDR3 is 17 amino acids long. The CDR3, as DNA: TGTGCCAGCAGCTTGGGCGGCAGGGGGCTCGGCGACTATGGCTACACCTTC. It codes for CASSLGGRGLGDYGYTF.

V usage is TRBV29-1 and J usage is TRBJ2-3; 9 positions agree with TRBD1. V shed 4 bases, J shed 2 bases, and the junction held 16 bases outside the gene matches. CDR1 is SQVTM, CDR2 ANQGSEA, per germline. This CDR3 spans 18 amino acids. CDR3 amino acids: CSVGALIVGQGNTDTQYF. The CDR3 DNA reads as TGCAGCGTTGGAGCGCTGATTGTGGGACAGGGAAACACAGATACGCAGTATTTT.

CDR3 DNA sequence: TGTGCCATCAGTCAGCGAACGAACACCGGGGAGCTGTTTTTT. It is translated as CAISQRTNTGELFF. The chain carries TRBV10-3 and TRBJ2-2, with D unresolved. Germline-derived CDR1 and CDR2 are ENHRY and SYGVKD. The CDR3 runs to 14 residues. V lost 5 bases to trimming and J lost 0 bases, with 7 bases between them.

The rearrangement uses TRBV28 and TRBJ1-2; TRBD1 is a possible D gene (5 bases). V lost 4 bases and J lost 4, with 10 bases in between. The CDR3 contains 13 residues. The germline gives CDR1 MDHEN, CDR2 SYDVKM. CDR3 nucleotides: TGTGCCAGCAGTTGGGGCGGACTCTATGGCTACACCTTC. Amino acid sequence: CASSWGGLYGYTF.

The chain joins TRBV6-4 to TRBJ2-3; 11 bases align to TRBD2. V lost 2 bases and J lost 3; bases outside the gene matches: 4. CDR1 and CDR2 (germline): MRHNA, SNTAGT. This CDR3 has 16 amino acids. CDR3 in amino acids: CASSDGASGGTDTQYF. CDR3 bases: TGTGCCAGCAGTGACGGGGCTAGCGGGGGGACAGATACGCAGTATTTT.

The chain uses TRBV15 and TRBJ1-2; D unclear. CDR1 is LNHNV, CDR2 YYDKDF, per germline (reference sequence). V dropped 6 bases and J dropped 0 bases, with 8 bases sitting between them. This CDR3 has 13 amino acids. CDR3 sequence reads: CATSIQTNYGYTF. CDR3 in DNA: TGTGCCACCAGTATACAAACTAACTATGGCTACACCTTC. Full variable domain (rest looked up from reference TRBV15 and TRBJ1-2): DAMVIQNPRYQVTQFGKPVTLSCSQTLNHNVMYWYQQKSSQAPKLLFHYYDKDFNNEADTPDNFQSRRPNTSFCFLDIRSPGLGDTAMYLCATSIQTNYGYTFGSGTRLTVV.

This chain joins TRBV11-2 and TRBJ2-6; D ambiguous. This CDR3 has 16 amino acids. Per germline, CDR1 SGHAT and CDR2 FQNNGV. V was cut by 5 bases and J by 0 bases, with 11 bases left in between. The CDR3 is CASSPIPVSGANVLTF. CDR3 DNA sequence: TGTGCCAGCAGCCCCATCCCGGTCTCTGGGGCCAACGTCCTGACTTTC. Combining the CDR3 with reference TRBV11-2 and TRBJ2-6 gives the whole variable domain EAGVAQSPRYKIIEKRQSVAFWCNPISGHATLYWYQQILGQGPKLLIQFQNNGVVDDSQLPKDRFSAERLKGVDSTLKIQPAKLEDSAVYLCASSPIPVSGANVLTFGAGSRLTVL.

Concerning this clone itself: A single base is all that separates this from a far larger clone, so a read error is likely. Other DNA sequences of this sample code for an identical CDR3. The genes are TRBV30 and TRBJ1-1, with D hard to call. There are 13 residues in the CDR3. CDR1 is GTSNPN, CDR2 SVGIG, per germline (reference sequence). The V gene lost 5 bases and the J gene lost 0 bases, with 10 bases spanning the gap. This CDR3 reads CAWEGNMNTEAFF. In nucleotides, the CDR3 is TGTGCCTGGGAAGGAAACATGAACACTGAAGCTTTCTTT.

The rearrangement joins TRBV4-3 to TRBJ2-5; 7 bases map to TRBD2. The germline gives CDR1 LGHNA, CDR2 YSLEER. This CDR3 spans 16 amino acids. V shed 2 bases and J 3 bases; nucleotides not matched to a gene: 9. CDR3 in amino acids: CASSQSAGIVEETQYF. The DNA for the CDR3 is TGCGCCAGCAGCCAATCAGCGGGAATTGTGGAAGAGACCCAGTACTTC.

This chain connects TRBV9 to TRBJ2-1, with a weak D call TRBD2 (5 bases). This CDR3 has 15 amino acids. V was cut by 4 bases and J by 3 bases, with 14 bases left in between. CDR1 and CDR2 (germline): SGDLS, YYNGEE. CDR3 sequence (DNA): TGTGCCAGCAGCCCCGGCGGACTGGGCTACAATGAGCAGTTCTTC. The encoded protein is CASSPGGLGYNEQFF.

The chain has TRBV5-6 and TRBJ2-7; 7 bases are a match to TRBD1. The CDR3 has 15 residues. The ends lost 0 bases at V and 2 bases at J; junction bases unmatched: 5. The germline gives CDR1 SGHDT, CDR2 YYEEEE. Written as DNA, the CDR3 is TGTGCCAGCAGCTTGGTTGGGGGACAGACCTACGAGCAGTACTTC. Its protein is CASSLVGGQTYEQYF.

This clone turned up a few times. The rearrangement links TRBV28 to TRBJ1-5, with D unresolved. The germline gives CDR1 MDHEN, CDR2 SYDVKM. The CDR3 has 15 residues. V lost 2 bases to trimming and J lost 0 bases, with 8 bases between them. The CDR3 is CASSLSRYSNQPQHF. The CDR3 nucleotides read TGTGCCAGCAGTTTAAGCAGGTATAGCAATCAGCCCCAGCATTTT.

The V gene is TRBV2, the J gene TRBJ2-3; 9 positions agree with TRBD2. This CDR3 has 15 amino acids. V lost 8 bases and J lost 4; bases outside the gene matches: 10. Germline CDR1 reads SNHLY; CDR2 reads FYNNEI. As DNA, the CDR3 is TGTGCCAGCGGAGCTAGCGGGATGGGCGCAGATACGCAGTATTTT. It translates to CASGASGMGADTQYF.

In this sample, this clone turned up once. This chain connects TRBV5-1 to TRBJ2-1; possible D gene TRBD1, 8 bases. In germline, CDR1 is SGHRS, CDR2 YFSETQ. The V end lost 4 bases, the J end lost 5 bases, and 19 bases lay between the germline ends. There are 16 residues in the CDR3. The CDR3 sequence: CASSLLALQGDNEQFF. CDR3 bases: TGCGCCAGCAGCCTACTAGCGCTACAGGGGGACAATGAGCAGTTCTTC.

The chain carries TRBV4-3 and TRBJ2-7, with 9 bases aligning to TRBD1. The trim removed 5 bases at V and 4 bases at J, leaving 6 bases unmatched. Germline V lookup: CDR1 LGHNA, CDR2 YSLEER. CDR3 length equals 14 residues. The CDR3 DNA follows: TGCGCCAGCAGCGTACACAGGGGGCGGTACGAGCAGTACTTC. As protein: CASSVHRGRYEQYF.

The V and J genes are TRBV19 and TRBJ2-1; D is possibly TRBD2 (5 bases). Germline assignment: CDR1 LNHDA and CDR2 SQIVND (reference sequence). Between the trimmed V and J ends, which lost 5 bases and 6 bases, there was a span of 14 bases. The CDR3 covers 14 residues. CDR3 sequence (DNA): TGTGCCAGTAGTCCCCGGGGTCGGGTCAATGAGCAGTTCTTC. As protein: CASSPRGRVNEQFF.